The 26 T cell receptor beta chains listed next were all sequenced from one sample in a study of read filtering for tumor transcriptome and immune sequencing. Molecular barcoded adaptors covering alpha/delta and beta/gamma chains were used on approximately 400 ng RNA. TCRdb passed the reads through MiXCR, listing each CDR3 protein once. Of tens of thousands of distinct CDR3 sequences listed, roughly 18% are singletons. The sequenced sample consisted of a population of CD138-negative cells sorted from bone marrow. All receptors come from a donor aged 40 or over with multiple myeloma.

Note on this clonotype: It may be a read error: a sequence one base away is much more abundant. The chain recombines TRBV20-1 with TRBJ1-1, with D possibly being TRBD1 (6 bases). The CDR3 runs 13 residues. V lost 4 bases and J lost 10, with 19 bases in between. CDR1 and CDR2 from the germline V gene are DFQATT and SNEGSKA (reference sequence). CDR3 sequence: CSATKDSPFGAFF. CDR3 nucleotides: TGCAGTGCTACCAAGGACAGTCCCTTTGGAGCTTTCTTT.

Many counts were recorded for this clonotype. The J gene is TRBJ1-1, the V gene TRBV7-9, with D perhaps TRBD1 (5 bases). Germline loops: CDR1 SEHNR, CDR2 FQNEAQ (reference sequence). The CDR3 is made up of 14 amino acids. Deletions cut 8 bases from V and 0 bases from J, with 13 bases between. CDR3 region: CASAPDTMNTEAFF. DNA for the CDR3: TGTGCCAGCGCTCCGGACACCATGAACACTGAAGCTTTCTTT.

This clonotype was recorded many times. The chain couples TRBV20-1 to TRBJ2-7; the D gene is possibly TRBD1 (5 bases). Trimming cost V 2 bases and J 3 bases, with 14 bases left between them. CDR1 is DFQATT, CDR2 SNEGSKA, per germline (reference sequence). This CDR3 has 14 amino acids. For the CDR3, the DNA is TGCAGTGCTAGAACAGGTTCTTATTTCTACGAGCAGTACTTC. Protein sequence: CSARTGSYFYEQYF.

Turning to this clonotype: The CDR3 end shows no conserved phenylalanine or tryptophan, and so a read error is likely. The chain joins TRBV18 to TRBJ2-1; 12 nucleotides match TRBD2. V trimming: 4 bases; J trimming: 8 bases; junction bases outside the gene matches: 12. Germline V gene data show CDR1 as KGHSH and CDR2 as LQKENI. This CDR3 comprises 17 residues. As DNA, the CDR3 is TGTGCCAGCTCACTCTTCCCCGGGACTAGCGGGCGCGATGAGCAGTTCCTC. Its protein product is CASSLFPGTSGRDEQFL.

This clonotype has a count of ten or more. The chain links TRBV7-2 to TRBJ1-5; TRBD1 matches 8 bases. V gave up 11 bases and J gave up 5 bases; unmatched junction bases: 11. The germline gives CDR1 SGHTA, CDR2 FQGNSA. The CDR3 is 14 amino acids. The CDR3 region has the DNA TGTGCCTCCCAAAGGGAGACAGGGGATCAGCCCCAGCATTTT. Translating it yields CASQRETGDQPQHF.

As regards this clonotype: One base away lies a much larger clone, so this may be a sequencing read error. This chain links TRBV20-1 with TRBJ2-6, with D perhaps being TRBD1 or TRBD2 (5 bases each). The CDR3 contains 13 residues. Germline values: CDR1 DFQATT, CDR2 SNEGSKA (reference sequence). In DNA, the CDR3 is TGCAGTGCACGGGAACTTGGGGCCAACGTCCTGATTTTC. This sequence encodes CSARELGANVLIF.

Many counts were recorded for this clonotype. This chain connects TRBV5-5 to TRBJ1-2; 8 bases agree with TRBD1. CDR1 is SGHKS, CDR2 YYEKEE, per germline (reference sequence). V shed 2 bases and J 6 bases; nucleotides not matched to a gene: 6. This CDR3 comprises 14 residues. The CDR3 region is CASSFGQGMDGYTF. In DNA, the CDR3 is TGTGCCAGCAGCTTCGGACAGGGAATGGATGGCTACACCTTC.

As for this clonotype: Since a much larger clone is just one base distant, this may be a read error. The CDR3 is CASSSPVGGPNTGDLFF. CDR3 coding DNA: TGTGCCAGCAGCTCCCCGGTCGGGGGACCGAACACCGGGGATCTGTTTTTT. V and J are TRBV7-9 and TRBJ2-2; D perhaps matches TRBD2 (6 bases). CDR3 length: 17 amino acids. CDR1 and CDR2 from the germline V gene are SEHNR and FQNEAQ (reference sequence).

The sample holds many counts of this clonotype. This chain connects TRBV28 to TRBJ1-5; D not resolved. The CDR3 extends over 12 amino acids. Germline V CDR1 and CDR2: MDHEN, SYDVKM. The ends were cut back, 2 bases at V and 3 bases at J, with 2 bases in the middle. CDR3 coding DNA: TGTGCCAGCAGTTTACTCAATCAGCCCCAGCATTTT. This codes for CASSLLNQPQHF.

In this sample, this clonotype turned up many times. The chain's CDR3 is CASSLGQAEKLFF. The CDR3 coding sequence is TGTGCCAGCAGCTTAGGACAGGCTGAAAAACTGTTTTTT. The chain combines TRBV11-2 with TRBJ1-4, with D possibly being TRBD1 (6 bases). The ends were cut back, 1 base at V and 7 bases at J, with 7 bases in the middle. Germline CDR1 SGHAT, CDR2 FQNNGV. The CDR3 length is 13 residues. Full variable domain (rest looked up from reference TRBV11-2 and TRBJ1-4): EAGVAQSPRYKIIEKRQSVAFWCNPISGHATLYWYQQILGQGPKLLIQFQNNGVVDDSQLPKDRFSAERLKGVDSTLKIQPAKLEDSAVYLCASSLGQAEKLFFGSGTQLSVL.

This clonotype has ten or more counts. V usage is TRBV11-2 and J usage is TRBJ2-4; no clear D gene. The germline V and J ends were trimmed by 1 base and 5 bases, with 3 bases remaining between them. Germline V gives CDR1 SGHAT, CDR2 FQNNGV. The CDR3 covers 12 residues. CDR3 coding DNA: TGTGCCAGCAGCTTAGGGGAAAACATTCAGTACTTC. This translates into CASSLGENIQYF. Based on the CDR3 plus reference TRBV11-2 and TRBJ2-4, the full variable domain is EAGVAQSPRYKIIEKRQSVAFWCNPISGHATLYWYQQILGQGPKLLIQFQNNGVVDDSQLPKDRFSAERLKGVDSTLKIQPAKLEDSAVYLCASSLGENIQYFGAGTRLSVL.

This clonotype was picked up many times. The chain has TRBV18 and TRBJ2-7; D is unresolved. This CDR3 is 13 amino acids long. The V and J ends lost 4 bases and 2 bases respectively, with 9 bases between them. Germline-derived CDR1 and CDR2 are KGHSH and LQKENI. CDR3 sequence (DNA): TGTGCCAGCTCACTGTGGCAGACCTACGAGCAGTACTTC. Translated: CASSLWQTYEQYF. The complete variable domain, with remaining parts taken from reference TRBV18 and TRBJ2-7, reads NAGVMQNPRHLVRRRGQEARLRCSPMKGHSHVYWYRQLPEEGLKFMVYLQKENIIDESGMPKERFSAEFPKEGPSILRIQQVVRGDSAAYFCASSLWQTYEQYFGPGTRLTVT.

The chain carries TRBV7-9 and TRBJ2-2, with 9 bases lining up with TRBD1. Germline assignment: CDR1 SEHNR and CDR2 FQNEAQ (reference sequence). This CDR3 region has 16 residues. J gave up 3 bases and V 6 bases, and 8 bases lay outside the gene matches. The CDR3 nucleotides are TGTGCCAGCAGGTCCACAGGGGGCGCAGACACCGGGGAGCTGTTTTTT. This codes for CASRSTGGADTGELFF.

This clonotype was seen many times. This chain links TRBV7-3 with TRBJ2-7, with a possible D match to TRBD1 (5 bases). Per the germline V gene, CDR1 is SGHTA and CDR2 is FQGTGA. Deletions cut 3 bases from V and 4 bases from J, with 16 bases between. The CDR3 consists of 15 residues. The CDR3 here is CASSLSSGREYEQYF. The CDR3 DNA follows: TGTGCCAGCAGCTTGTCATCGGGCAGGGAATACGAGCAGTACTTC.

This clonotype was found many times. This rearrangement joins TRBV9 to TRBJ2-7, with D hard to call. Trimming took off 0 bases at V and 4 bases at J, with 8 bases between the two ends. Per germline, CDR1 SGDLS and CDR2 YYNGEE. The CDR3 loop spans 13 amino acids. CDR3 residues: CASSVEGSYEQYF. CDR3 sequence (DNA): TGTGCCAGCAGCGTAGAGGGTTCTTACGAGCAGTACTTC.

Concerning this clonotype itself: A much larger clone differs by one base, so this may be a read error. The chain uses TRBV7-9 and TRBJ2-7; 7 bases are shared with TRBD1. The junction had 6 bases not matched to a gene; V was cut back by 3 bases and J by 4 bases. The germline V gene has CDR1 SEHNR and CDR2 FQNEAQ (reference sequence). The CDR3 runs 14 residues. DNA for the CDR3: TGTGCCAGCAGCTTGGGGACAGAGGGATACGAGCAGTACTTC. Its protein product is CASSLGTEGYEQYF.

This clonotype occurred a few times. The chain carries TRBV30 and TRBJ1-1; D is undetermined. CDR3 length equals 11 residues. V lost 6 bases and J 4 bases, leaving 9 bases between the germline ends. The germline CDR1 and CDR2 sequences are GTSNPN and SVGIG (reference sequence). The CDR3 loop reads CACEEATEAFF. The CDR3 DNA sequence: TGTGCCTGTGAGGAGGCCACTGAAGCTTTCTTT.

This clonotype has at least ten counts. The chain recombines TRBV12-3 or TRBV12-4 with TRBJ2-1, with 7 bases matching TRBD2. This CDR3 is built from 12 residues. J was trimmed by 12 bases and V by 5 bases; bases with no gene match: 7. CDR3 nucleotides: TGTGCCAGCAGTCCCTTAACGGGGGGGCAGTTCTTC. It encodes CASSPLTGGQFF.

This clonotype was counted once. No conserved phenylalanine or tryptophan ends this CDR3, so it is likely a read error. The CDR3 region is CATSEAGSYTGELFS. DNA of the CDR3: TGTGCCACCAGTGAGGCGGGGAGTTACACCGGGGAGCTGTTTTCT. The J gene is TRBJ2-2, the V gene TRBV24-1; D might be TRBD2 (6 bases). Deletions cut 4 bases from V and 3 bases from J, with 11 bases between. The CDR3 is made up of 15 amino acids. In germline, CDR1 is KGHDR, CDR2 SFDVKD.

This clonotype occurred many times. The chain carries TRBV7-9 and TRBJ2-3; the match to TRBD2 covers 7 bases. The CDR3 covers 12 residues. CDR1 and CDR2 (germline): SEHNR, FQNEAQ (reference sequence). V gave up 5 bases and J gave up 8 bases; unmatched junction bases: 4. The CDR3 sequence: CASSPIAGTQYF. CDR3 in DNA: TGTGCCAGCAGCCCTATAGCGGGTACGCAGTATTTT.

Notes on this clonotype: Likely a read error: the CDR3 ends without its conserved phenylalanine or tryptophan. The chain has TRBV5-1 and TRBJ2-5; 7 nucleotides match TRBD1. The CDR3 runs 14 residues. The junction had 6 bases not matched to a gene; V was cut back by 0 bases and J by 7 bases. Germline loops: CDR1 SGHRS, CDR2 YFSETQ. The CDR3 DNA follows: TGCGCCAGCAGCTTGGATGCAGGGGGAGTGACCCAGTACCTC. This translates into CASSLDAGGVTQYL.

This clonotype was detected ten times or more. The chain employs TRBV20-1 and TRBJ2-4; 9 bases map to TRBD2. The length of the CDR3 is 16 residues. The ends lost 0 bases at V and 3 bases at J; junction bases unmatched: 6. Germline assignment: CDR1 DFQATT and CDR2 SNEGSKA (reference sequence). The CDR3 DNA reads as TGCAGTGCTAGAGATAGGCTAGCGGGGCACAAAAACATTCAGTACTTC. Translation: CSARDRLAGHKNIQYF.

This clonotype appeared a few times. The chain links TRBV2 to TRBJ1-5; possibly TRBD1 for D (5 bases). Germline V lookup: CDR1 SNHLY, CDR2 FYNNEI. V was shortened by 2 bases and J by 5 bases, with 16 bases between the two germline ends. The CDR3 spans 16 residues. The DNA of the CDR3 is TGTGCCAGCAGTGAAATTCCAGGGTCCCTATATCAGCCCCAGCATTTT. It is translated as CASSEIPGSLYQPQHF.

This clonotype was counted at least ten times. The V call is TRBV28, the J call TRBJ1-4; tentative D call: TRBD1 (6 bases). The V and J ends lost 5 bases and 4 bases respectively, with 8 bases between them. The CDR3 covers 13 residues. Germline V gene sequence: CDR1 MDHEN, CDR2 SYDVKM. CDR3 nucleotides: TGTGCCAGCAGTGACAGGAATAATGAAAAACTGTTTTTT. Encoded protein: CASSDRNNEKLFF. The complete variable domain, with remaining parts taken from reference TRBV28 and TRBJ1-4, reads DVKVTQSSRYLVKRTGEKVFLECVQDMDHENMFWYRQDPGLGLRLIYFSYDVKMKEKGDIPEGYSVSREKKERFSLILESASTNQTSMYLCASSDRNNEKLFFGSGTQLSVL.

This clonotype was seen many times. The chain joins TRBV19 to TRBJ2-5; D remains ambiguous. Germline CDR1 reads LNHDA; CDR2 reads SQIVND (reference sequence). V was clipped by 1 base and J by 5 bases, with 8 bases between them. This CDR3 contains 13 residues. CDR3 in DNA: TGTGCCAGTAGTATAGGCGGAGAGGAGACCCAGTACTTC. Translation gives CASSIGGEETQYF.

This clonotype was counted at least ten times. This sequence joins TRBV10-2 and TRBJ2-1; 10 bases fit TRBD1. J lost 7 bases, V lost 6 bases, and 24 bases had no gene match. The CDR3 has 20 amino acids. Germline CDR1 WSHSY, CDR2 SAAADI. The CDR3 DNA reads as TGCGCCAGCAGGGACCCACGAGGGGACAGGGGCGTCAGGCCCGGAAATGAGCAGTTCTTC. Protein: CASRDPRGDRGVRPGNEQFF.